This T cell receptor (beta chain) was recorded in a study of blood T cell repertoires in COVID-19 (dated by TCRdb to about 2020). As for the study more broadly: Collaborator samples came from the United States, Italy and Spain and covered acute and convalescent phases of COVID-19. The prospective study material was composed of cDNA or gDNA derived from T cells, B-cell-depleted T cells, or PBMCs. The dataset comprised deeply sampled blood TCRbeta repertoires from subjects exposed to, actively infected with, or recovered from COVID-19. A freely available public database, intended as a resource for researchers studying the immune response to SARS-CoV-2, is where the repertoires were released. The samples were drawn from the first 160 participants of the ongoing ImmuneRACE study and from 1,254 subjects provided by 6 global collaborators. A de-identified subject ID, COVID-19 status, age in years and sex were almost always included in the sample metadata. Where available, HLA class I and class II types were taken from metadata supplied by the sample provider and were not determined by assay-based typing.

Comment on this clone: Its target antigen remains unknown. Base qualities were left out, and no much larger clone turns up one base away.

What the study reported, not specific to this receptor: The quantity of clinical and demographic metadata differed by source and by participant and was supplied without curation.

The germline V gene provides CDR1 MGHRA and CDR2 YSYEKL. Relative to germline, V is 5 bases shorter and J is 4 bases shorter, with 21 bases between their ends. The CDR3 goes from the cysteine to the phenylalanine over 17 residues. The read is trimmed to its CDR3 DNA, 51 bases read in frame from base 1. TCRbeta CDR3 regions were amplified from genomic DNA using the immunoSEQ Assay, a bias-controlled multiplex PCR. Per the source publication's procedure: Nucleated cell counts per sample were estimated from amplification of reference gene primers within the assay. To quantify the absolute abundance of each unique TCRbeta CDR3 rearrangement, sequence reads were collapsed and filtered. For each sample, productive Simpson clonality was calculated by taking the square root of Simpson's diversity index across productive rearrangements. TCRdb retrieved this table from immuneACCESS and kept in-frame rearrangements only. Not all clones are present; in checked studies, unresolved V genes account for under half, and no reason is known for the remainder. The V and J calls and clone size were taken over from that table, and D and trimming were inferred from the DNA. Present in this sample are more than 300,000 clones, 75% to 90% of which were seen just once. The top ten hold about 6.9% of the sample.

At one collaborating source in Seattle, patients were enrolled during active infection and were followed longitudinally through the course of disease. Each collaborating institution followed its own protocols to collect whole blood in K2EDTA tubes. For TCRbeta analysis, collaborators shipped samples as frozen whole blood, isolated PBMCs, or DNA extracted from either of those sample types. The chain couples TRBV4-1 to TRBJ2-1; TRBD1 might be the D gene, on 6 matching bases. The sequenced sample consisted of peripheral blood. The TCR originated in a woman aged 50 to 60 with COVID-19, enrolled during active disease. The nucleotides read TGCGCCAGCAGCTTCAGGACAGTAGACCTCTCTTACAATGAGCAGTTCTTC. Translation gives CASSFRTVDLSYNEQFF.